This T cell receptor (beta chain) is drawn from a study of T cells after yellow fever vaccination. CDR1 is SGHRS, CDR2 YFSETQ, per germline. This CDR3 spans 15 amino acids. V was clipped by 4 bases and J by 2 bases; unmatched bases: 4. In making TCR cDNA, 5'RACE template switching added a universal primer site and UMIs to it. TCRdb re-derived calls from the 5' RACE reads in MiXCR, one entry per CDR3 protein. The sample yields 46,000 or so distinct CDR3 sequences, about 6.3% seen once. This clonotype was detected a few times. The chain uses TRBV5-1 and TRBJ2-5; 11 bases map to TRBD2. The origin of this receptor is a man between 25 and 39 years old who received the YFV17D yellow fever vaccine. The sequencing used PBMCs, either bulk or a sorted T-cell subset (CD4+, CD8+, memory, or dextramer-sorted; not recorded which), collected 45 days after the yellow fever booster vaccination. This CDR3 reads CASSVGTSGQETQYF. The DNA for the CDR3 is TGCGCCAGCAGCGTTGGGACTAGCGGACAAGAGACCCAGTACTTC.